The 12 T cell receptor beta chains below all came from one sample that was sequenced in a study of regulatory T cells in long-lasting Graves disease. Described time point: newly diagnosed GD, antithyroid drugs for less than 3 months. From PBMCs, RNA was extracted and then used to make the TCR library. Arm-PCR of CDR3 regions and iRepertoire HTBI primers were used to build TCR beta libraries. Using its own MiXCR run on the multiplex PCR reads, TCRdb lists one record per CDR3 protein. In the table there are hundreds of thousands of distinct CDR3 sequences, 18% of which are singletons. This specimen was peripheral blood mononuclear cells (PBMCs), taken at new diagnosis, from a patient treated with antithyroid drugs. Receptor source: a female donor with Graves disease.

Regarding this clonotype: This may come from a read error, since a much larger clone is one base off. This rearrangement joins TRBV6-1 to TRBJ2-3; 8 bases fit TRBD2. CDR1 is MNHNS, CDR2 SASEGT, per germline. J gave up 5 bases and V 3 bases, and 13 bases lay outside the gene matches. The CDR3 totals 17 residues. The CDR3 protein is CASSEGESGGPLDTQYF. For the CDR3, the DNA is TGTGCCAGCAGTGAGGGCGAGTCGGGAGGGCCGTTAGATACGCAGTATTTT.

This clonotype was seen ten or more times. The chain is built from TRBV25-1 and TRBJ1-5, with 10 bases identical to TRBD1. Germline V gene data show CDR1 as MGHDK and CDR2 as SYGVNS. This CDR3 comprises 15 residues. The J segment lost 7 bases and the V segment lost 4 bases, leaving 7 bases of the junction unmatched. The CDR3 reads CASSGLGQGNQPQHF. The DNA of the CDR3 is TGTGCCAGCAGTGGCCTGGGACAGGGGAACCAGCCCCAGCATTTT. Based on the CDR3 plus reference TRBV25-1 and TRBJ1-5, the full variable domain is EADIYQTPRYLVIGTGKKITLECSQTMGHDKMYWYQQDPGMELHLIHYSYGVNSTEKGDLSSESTVSRIRTEHFPLTLESARPSHTSQYLCASSGLGQGNQPQHFGDGTRLSIL.

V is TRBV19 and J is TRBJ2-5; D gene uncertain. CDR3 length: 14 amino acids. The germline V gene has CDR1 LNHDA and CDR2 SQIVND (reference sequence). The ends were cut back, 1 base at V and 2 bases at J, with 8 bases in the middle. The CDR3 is CASSIGPKQETQYF. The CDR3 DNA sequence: TGTGCCAGTAGTATAGGCCCAAAACAAGAGACCCAGTACTTC.

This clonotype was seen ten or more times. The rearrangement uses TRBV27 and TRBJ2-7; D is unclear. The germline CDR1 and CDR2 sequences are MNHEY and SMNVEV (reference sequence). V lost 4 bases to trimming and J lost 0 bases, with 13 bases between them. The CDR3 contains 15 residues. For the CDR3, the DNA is TGTGCCAGCAGTTCCCCGGCCAACAGCTCCTACGAGCAGTACTTC. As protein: CASSSPANSSYEQYF.

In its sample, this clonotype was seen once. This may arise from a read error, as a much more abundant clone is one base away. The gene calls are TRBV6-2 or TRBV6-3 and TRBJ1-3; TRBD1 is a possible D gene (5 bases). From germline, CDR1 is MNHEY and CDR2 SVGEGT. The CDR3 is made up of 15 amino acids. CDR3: CASSERWDSGNTICF. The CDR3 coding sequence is TGTGCCAGCAGTGAAAGGTGGGACTCTGGAAACACCATATGTTTT.

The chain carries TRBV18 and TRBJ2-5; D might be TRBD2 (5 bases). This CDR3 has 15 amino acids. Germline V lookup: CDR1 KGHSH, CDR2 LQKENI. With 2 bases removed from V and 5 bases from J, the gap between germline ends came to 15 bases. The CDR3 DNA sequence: TGTGCCAGCTCACCAGAGGGCAACAAACGGGAGACCCAGTACTTC. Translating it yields CASSPEGNKRETQYF.

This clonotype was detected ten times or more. CDR3 sequence: CASSRSGLYTDTQYF. CDR3 bases: TGTGCCAGCAGTCGGAGCGGACTTTACACAGATACGCAGTATTTT. The chain joins TRBV3-1 to TRBJ2-3; weak D call: TRBD2 (5 bases). Trimming removed 6 bases at V and 2 bases at J, with 15 bases between. The CDR3 contains 15 residues. The germline gives CDR1 LGHDT, CDR2 YNNKEL (reference sequence).

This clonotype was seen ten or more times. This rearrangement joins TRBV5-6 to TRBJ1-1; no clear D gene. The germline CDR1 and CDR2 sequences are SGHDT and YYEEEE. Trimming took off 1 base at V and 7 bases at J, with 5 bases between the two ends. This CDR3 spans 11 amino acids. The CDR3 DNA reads TGTGCCAGCAGCTTGTTTCATGAAGCTTTCTTT. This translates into CASSLFHEAFF.

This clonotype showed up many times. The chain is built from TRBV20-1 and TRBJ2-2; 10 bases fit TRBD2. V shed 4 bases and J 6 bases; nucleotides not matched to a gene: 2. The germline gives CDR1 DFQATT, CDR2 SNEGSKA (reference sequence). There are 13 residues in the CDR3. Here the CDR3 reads CSATSGRAGELFF. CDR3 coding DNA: TGCAGTGCTACAAGCGGGAGGGCCGGGGAGCTGTTTTTT.

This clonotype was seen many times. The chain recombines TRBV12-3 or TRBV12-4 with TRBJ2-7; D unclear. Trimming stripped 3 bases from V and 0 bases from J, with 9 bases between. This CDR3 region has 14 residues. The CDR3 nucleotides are TGTGCCAGCAGTTTCGGGCTACCCTCCTACGAGCAGTACTTC. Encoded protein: CASSFGLPSYEQYF.

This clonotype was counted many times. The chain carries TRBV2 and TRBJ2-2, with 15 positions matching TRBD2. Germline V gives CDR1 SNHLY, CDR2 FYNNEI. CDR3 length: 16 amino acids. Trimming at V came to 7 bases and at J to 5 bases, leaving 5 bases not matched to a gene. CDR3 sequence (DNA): TGTGCCAGCATGGGACTAGCGGGAGGAAAAACCGGGGAGCTGTTTTTT. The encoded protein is CASMGLAGGKTGELFF.

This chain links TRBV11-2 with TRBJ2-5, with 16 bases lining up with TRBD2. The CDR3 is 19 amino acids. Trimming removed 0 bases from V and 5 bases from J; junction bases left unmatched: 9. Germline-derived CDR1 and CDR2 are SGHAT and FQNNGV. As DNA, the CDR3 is TGTGCCAGCAGCTTAGAGGGGACTAGCGGGAGGGCCTTGGACGAGACCCAGTACTTC. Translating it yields CASSLEGTSGRALDETQYF.